This TCR beta chain was identified during a study of T-cell memory formation after mild COVID-19. Study information: There were largely donor-specific TCR clusters. General study points: A subset of responding clones appeared in pre-infection memory, suggesting cross-reactive memory joined.

MiXCR was run by TCRdb on the 5' RACE reads, yielding one entry per CDR3 protein. Of roughly 610,000 distinct CDR3 sequences in the sample, 17% were seen once. The CDR3 spans 14 residues. The V and J ends lost 5 bases and 2 bases respectively, with 12 bases between them. Per the germline V gene, CDR1 is LNHDA and CDR2 is SQIVND (reference sequence). This clonotype was counted at least ten times. Its antigen remains unidentified. Sequencing used PBMCs or a T cell subset sorted from them (not recorded which). The chain joins TRBV19 to TRBJ2-5; D could derive from TRBD1 or TRBD2 (5 bases each). The TCR sequence derives from an adult woman who had mild COVID-19 (a few samples of this study predate the infection). Cell type and time point are not known. The CDR3: CASSPGPAQETQYF. CDR3 in DNA: TGTGCCAGTAGTCCGGGGCCGGCACAAGAGACCCAGTACTTC.